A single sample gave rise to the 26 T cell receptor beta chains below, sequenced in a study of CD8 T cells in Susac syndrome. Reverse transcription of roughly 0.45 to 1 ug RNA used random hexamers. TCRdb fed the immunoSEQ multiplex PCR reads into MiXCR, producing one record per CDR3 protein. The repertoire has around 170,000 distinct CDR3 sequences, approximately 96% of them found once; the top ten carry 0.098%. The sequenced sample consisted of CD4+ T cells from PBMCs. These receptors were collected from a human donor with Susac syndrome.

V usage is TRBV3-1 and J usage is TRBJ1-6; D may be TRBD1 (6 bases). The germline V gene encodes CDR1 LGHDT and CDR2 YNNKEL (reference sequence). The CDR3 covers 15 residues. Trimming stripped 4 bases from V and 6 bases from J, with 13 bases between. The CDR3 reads CASSRQGGGNSPLHF. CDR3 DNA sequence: TGTGCCAGCAGCCGGCAGGGAGGGGGTAATTCACCCCTCCACTTT.

CDR3 in amino acids: CSARDRAYGYTF. The CDR3 coding sequence is TGCAGTGCTAGAGATAGAGCATATGGCTACACCTTC. The V gene is TRBV20-1, the J gene TRBJ1-2, with no clear D. Between the trimmed V and J ends, which lost 0 bases and 5 bases, there was a span of 7 bases. The CDR3 contains 12 residues. Germline CDR1 DFQATT, CDR2 SNEGSKA (reference sequence).

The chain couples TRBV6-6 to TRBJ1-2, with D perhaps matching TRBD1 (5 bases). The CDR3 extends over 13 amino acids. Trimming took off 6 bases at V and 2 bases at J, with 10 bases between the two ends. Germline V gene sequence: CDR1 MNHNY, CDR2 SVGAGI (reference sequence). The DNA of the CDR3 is TGTGCCAGCAGCCACCAGGGAAACTATGGCTACACCTTC. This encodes CASSHQGNYGYTF.

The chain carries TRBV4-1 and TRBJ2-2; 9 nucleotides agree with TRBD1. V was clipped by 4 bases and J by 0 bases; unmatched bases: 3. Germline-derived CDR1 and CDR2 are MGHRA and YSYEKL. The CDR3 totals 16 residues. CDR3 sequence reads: CASSLNRGPNTGELFF. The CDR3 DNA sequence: TGCGCCAGCAGCCTTAACAGGGGGCCGAACACCGGGGAGCTGTTTTTT.

CDR3 DNA sequence: TGTGCCAGCAGTTACCCCGGGGGGTACACTGAAGCTTTCTTT. Translating it yields CASSYPGGYTEAFF. The chain recombines TRBV6-6 with TRBJ1-1; D is possibly TRBD1 (5 bases). The germline CDR1 and CDR2 sequences are MNHNY and SVGAGI (reference sequence). The CDR3 loop spans 14 amino acids. V was cut by 2 bases and J by 3 bases, with 10 bases left in between.

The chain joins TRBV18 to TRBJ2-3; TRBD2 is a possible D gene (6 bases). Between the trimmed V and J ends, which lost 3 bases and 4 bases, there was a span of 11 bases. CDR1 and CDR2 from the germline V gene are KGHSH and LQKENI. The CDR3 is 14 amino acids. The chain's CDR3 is CASSPATSPDTQYF. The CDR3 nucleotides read TGTGCCAGCTCACCCGCAACTAGCCCAGATACGCAGTATTTT.

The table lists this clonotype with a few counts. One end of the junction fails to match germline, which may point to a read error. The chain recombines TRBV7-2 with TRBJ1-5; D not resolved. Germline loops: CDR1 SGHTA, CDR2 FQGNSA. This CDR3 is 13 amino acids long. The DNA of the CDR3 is TGTGCCAGCAGTTTAGCCGTGAATCAGCCCCAGCATTTT. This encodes CASSLAVNQPQHF.

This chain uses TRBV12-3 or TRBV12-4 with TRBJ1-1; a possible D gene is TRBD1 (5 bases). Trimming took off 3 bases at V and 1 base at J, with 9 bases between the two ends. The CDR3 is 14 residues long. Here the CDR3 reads CASSFSGQNTEAFF. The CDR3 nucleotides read TGTGCCAGCAGTTTTTCAGGGCAGAACACTGAAGCTTTCTTT.

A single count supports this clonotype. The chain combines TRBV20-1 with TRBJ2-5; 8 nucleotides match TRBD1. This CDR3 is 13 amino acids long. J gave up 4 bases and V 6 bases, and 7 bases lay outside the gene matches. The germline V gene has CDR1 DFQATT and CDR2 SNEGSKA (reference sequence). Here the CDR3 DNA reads TGCAGTGCCCGCCAGGGGGCATTAGAGACCCAGTACTTC. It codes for CSARQGALETQYF.

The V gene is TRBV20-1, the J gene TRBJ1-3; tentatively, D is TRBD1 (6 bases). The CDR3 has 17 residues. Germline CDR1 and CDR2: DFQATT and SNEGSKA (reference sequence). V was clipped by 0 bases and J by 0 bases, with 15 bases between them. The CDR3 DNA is TGCAGTGCTAGAGATCGGGGCAGGGGTTTCTCTGGAAACACCATATATTTT. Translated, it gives CSARDRGRGFSGNTIYF.

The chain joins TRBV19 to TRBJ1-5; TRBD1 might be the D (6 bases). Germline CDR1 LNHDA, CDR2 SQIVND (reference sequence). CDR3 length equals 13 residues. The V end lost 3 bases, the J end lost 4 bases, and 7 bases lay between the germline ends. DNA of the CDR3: TGTGCCAGTAGTATGACAGGTAATCAGCCCCAGCATTTT. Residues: CASSMTGNQPQHF.

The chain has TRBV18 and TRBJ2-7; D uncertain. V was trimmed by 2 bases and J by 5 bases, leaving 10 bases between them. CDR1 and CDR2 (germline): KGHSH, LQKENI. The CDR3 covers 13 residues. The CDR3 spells CASSPNSFDEQYF. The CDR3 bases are TGTGCCAGCTCACCAAACAGTTTCGACGAGCAGTACTTC. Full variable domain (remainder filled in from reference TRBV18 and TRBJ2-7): NAGVMQNPRHLVRRRGQEARLRCSPMKGHSHVYWYRQLPEEGLKFMVYLQKENIIDESGMPKERFSAEFPKEGPSILRIQQVVRGDSAAYFCASSPNSFDEQYFGPGTRLTVT.

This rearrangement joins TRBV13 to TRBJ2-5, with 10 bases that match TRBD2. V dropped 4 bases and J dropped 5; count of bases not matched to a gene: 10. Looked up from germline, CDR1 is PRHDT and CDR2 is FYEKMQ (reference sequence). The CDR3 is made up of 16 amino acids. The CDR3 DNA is TGTGCCAGCAGCTCCCGTATGCTAGCGGGGGTGGAGACCCAGTACTTC. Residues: CASSSRMLAGVETQYF.

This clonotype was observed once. Written as DNA, the CDR3 is TGCAGTGCTAGAGGGGAATGGTCGACTGAAGCTTTCTTT. Translation: CSARGEWSTEAFF. V gene TRBV20-1 combines with J gene TRBJ1-1; D not certain. The CDR3 is 13 amino acids. Trimming removed 1 base from V and 5 bases from J, with 11 bases in between. The germline CDR1 and CDR2 sequences are DFQATT and SNEGSKA (reference sequence).

The CDR3 sequence: CASSLESLGNEQFF. CDR3 DNA: TGCGCCAGCAGCTTGGAATCTCTGGGCAATGAGCAGTTCTTC. The J gene is TRBJ2-1, the V gene TRBV5-1; D call uncertain. The CDR3 is 14 amino acids. V lost 0 bases and J lost 6, with 10 bases in between. Germline V gene lookup returns CDR1 SGHRS and CDR2 YFSETQ.

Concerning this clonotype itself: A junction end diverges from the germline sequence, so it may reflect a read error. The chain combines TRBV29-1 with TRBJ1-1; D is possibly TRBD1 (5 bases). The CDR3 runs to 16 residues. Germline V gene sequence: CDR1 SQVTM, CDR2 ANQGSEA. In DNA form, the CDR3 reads TGCAGCGTTATCATTTCGTTTGGTTGGGGGAACGCTGAAGCTTTCTTT. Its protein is CSVIISFGWGNAEAFF. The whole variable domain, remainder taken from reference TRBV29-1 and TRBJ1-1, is SAVISQKPSRDICQRGTSLTIQCQVDSQVTMMFWYRQQPGQSLTLIATANQGSEATYESGFVIDKFPISRPNLTFSTLTVSNMSPEDSSIYLCSVIISFGWGNAEAFFGQGTRLTVV.

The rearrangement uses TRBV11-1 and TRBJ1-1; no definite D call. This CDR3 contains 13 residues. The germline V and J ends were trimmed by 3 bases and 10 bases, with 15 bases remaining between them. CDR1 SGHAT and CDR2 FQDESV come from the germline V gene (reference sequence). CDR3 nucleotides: TGTGCCAGCAGCTTTTCTAGGGATGACGTAGCTTTCTTT. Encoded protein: CASSFSRDDVAFF.

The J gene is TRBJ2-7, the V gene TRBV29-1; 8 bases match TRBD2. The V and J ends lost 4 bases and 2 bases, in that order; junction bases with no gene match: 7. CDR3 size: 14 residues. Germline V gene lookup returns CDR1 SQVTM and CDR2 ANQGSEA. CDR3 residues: CSVGGAGGPYEQYF. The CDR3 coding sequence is TGCAGCGTTGGGGGGGCGGGGGGCCCCTACGAGCAGTACTTC.

For the CDR3, the DNA is TGTGCCAGCAGCGTAGTAGCGGGGGGCTTGGGGACCGGGGAGCTGTTTTTT. This codes for CASSVVAGGLGTGELFF. J is TRBJ2-2 and V is TRBV9; 10 positions agree with TRBD2. Germline CDR1 reads SGDLS; CDR2 reads YYNGEE. This CDR3 has 17 amino acids. V was pared by 0 bases and J by 5 bases, with 7 bases of the junction left unmatched. Based on the CDR3 plus reference TRBV9 and TRBJ2-2, the full variable domain is DSGVTQTPKHLITATGQRVTLRCSPRSGDLSVYWYQQSLDQGLQFLIQYYNGEERAKGNILERFSAQQFPDLHSELNLSSLELGDSALYFCASSVVAGGLGTGELFFGEGSRLTVL.

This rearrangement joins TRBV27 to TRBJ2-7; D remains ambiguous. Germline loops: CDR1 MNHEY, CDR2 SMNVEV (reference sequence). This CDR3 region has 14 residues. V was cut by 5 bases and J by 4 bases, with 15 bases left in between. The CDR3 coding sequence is TGTGCCAGCAGTCCCCGAAACACCCAGTACGAGCAGTACTTC. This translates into CASSPRNTQYEQYF.

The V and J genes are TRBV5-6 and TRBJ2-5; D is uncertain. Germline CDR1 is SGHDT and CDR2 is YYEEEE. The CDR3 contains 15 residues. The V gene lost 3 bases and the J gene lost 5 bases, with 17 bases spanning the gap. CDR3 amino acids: CASSYTWAAAETQYF. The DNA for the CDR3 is TGTGCCAGCAGCTACACATGGGCCGCTGCGGAGACCCAGTACTTC.

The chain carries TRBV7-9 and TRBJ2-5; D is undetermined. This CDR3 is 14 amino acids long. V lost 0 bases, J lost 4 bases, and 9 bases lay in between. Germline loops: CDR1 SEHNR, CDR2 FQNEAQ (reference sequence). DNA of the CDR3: TGTGCCAGCAGCTTAGCGGGCCCCGGAGAGACCCAGTACTTC. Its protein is CASSLAGPGETQYF. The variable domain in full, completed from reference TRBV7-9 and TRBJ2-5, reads DTGVSQNPRHKITKRGQNVTFRCDPISEHNRLYWYRQTLGQGPEFLTYFQNEAQLEKSRLLSDRFSAERPKGSFSTLEIQRTEQGDSAMYLCASSLAGPGETQYFGPGTRLLVL.

The CDR3 DNA reads as TGTGCCAGCAGTTGGACAGGGGCCGAGCAGTACTTC. Its protein product is CASSWTGAEQYF. The rearrangement links TRBV28 to TRBJ2-7, with 9 bases matching TRBD1. J lost 6 bases, V lost 4 bases, and 1 base had no gene match. The CDR3 contains 12 residues. The germline V gene has CDR1 MDHEN and CDR2 SYDVKM.

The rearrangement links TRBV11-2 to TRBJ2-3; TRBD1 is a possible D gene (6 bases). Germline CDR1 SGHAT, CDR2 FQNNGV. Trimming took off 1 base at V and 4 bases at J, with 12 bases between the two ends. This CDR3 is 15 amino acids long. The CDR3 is CASSLGSQGSDTQYF. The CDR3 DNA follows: TGTGCCAGCAGCTTAGGGTCCCAGGGGTCAGATACGCAGTATTTT. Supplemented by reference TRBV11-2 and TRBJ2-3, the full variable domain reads EAGVAQSPRYKIIEKRQSVAFWCNPISGHATLYWYQQILGQGPKLLIQFQNNGVVDDSQLPKDRFSAERLKGVDSTLKIQPAKLEDSAVYLCASSLGSQGSDTQYFGPGTRLTVL.

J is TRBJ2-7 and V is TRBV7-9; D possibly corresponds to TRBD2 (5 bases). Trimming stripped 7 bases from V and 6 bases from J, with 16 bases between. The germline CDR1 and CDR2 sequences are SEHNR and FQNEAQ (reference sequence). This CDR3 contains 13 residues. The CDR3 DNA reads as TGTGCCAGCACTCTAGGGTTGGCGGGCGAGCAGTACTTC. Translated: CASTLGLAGEQYF.

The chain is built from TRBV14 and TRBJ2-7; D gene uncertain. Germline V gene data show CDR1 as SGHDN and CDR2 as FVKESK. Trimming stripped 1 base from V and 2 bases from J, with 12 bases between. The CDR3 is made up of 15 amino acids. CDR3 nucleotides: TGTGCCAGCAGCCAAGTTTCGGTGCTCACCTACGAGCAGTACTTC. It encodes CASSQVSVLTYEQYF.